The TCR beta chain described here comes from a study of T-cell reconstitution after alpha-beta-depleted transplantation in children. CDR3 length: 16 residues. V dropped 5 bases and J dropped 6; count of bases not matched to a gene: 11. Preparing the TCRbeta library involved the use of unique molecular identifiers. TCRdb reanalysed the PCR reads using MiXCR and keeps one entry per CDR3 protein. The sample has hundreds of thousands of distinct CDR3 sequences, roughly 13% seen once. The sequence was collected from a girl aged 2 to 10 with congenital amegakaryocytic thrombocytopenia, due to receive a stem cell transplant. The chain joins TRBV12-3 or TRBV12-4 to TRBJ2-1; 9 bases fit TRBD2. Sequences were derived from PBMCs, sampled before TCRalphabeta/CD19-depleted stem cell transplant. The chain's CDR3 is CASSPRSGRVFNEQFF. CDR3 sequence (DNA): TGTGCCAGCAGTCCCCGTAGCGGGAGAGTTTTCAATGAGCAGTTCTTC.